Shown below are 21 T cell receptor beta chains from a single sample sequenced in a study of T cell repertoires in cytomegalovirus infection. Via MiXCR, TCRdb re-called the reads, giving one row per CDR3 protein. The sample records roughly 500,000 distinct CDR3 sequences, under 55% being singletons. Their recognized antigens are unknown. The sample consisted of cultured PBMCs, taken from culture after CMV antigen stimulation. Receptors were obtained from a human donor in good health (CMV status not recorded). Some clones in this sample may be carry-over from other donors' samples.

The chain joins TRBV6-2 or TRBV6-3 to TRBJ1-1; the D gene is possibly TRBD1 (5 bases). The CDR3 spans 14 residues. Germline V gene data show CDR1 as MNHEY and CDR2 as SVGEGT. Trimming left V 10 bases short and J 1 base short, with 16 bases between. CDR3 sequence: CATETVNQNTEAFF. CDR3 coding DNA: TGTGCCACCGAGACAGTTAACCAGAACACTGAAGCTTTCTTT.

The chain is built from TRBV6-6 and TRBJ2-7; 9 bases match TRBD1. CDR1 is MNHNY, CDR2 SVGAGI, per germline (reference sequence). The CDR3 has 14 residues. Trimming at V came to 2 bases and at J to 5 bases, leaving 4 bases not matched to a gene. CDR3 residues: CASSYRDRVHEQYF. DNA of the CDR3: TGTGCCAGCAGTTACCGGGACAGGGTCCACGAGCAGTACTTC.

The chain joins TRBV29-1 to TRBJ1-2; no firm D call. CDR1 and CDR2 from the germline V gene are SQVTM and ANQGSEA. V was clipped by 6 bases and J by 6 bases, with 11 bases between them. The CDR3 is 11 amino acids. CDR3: CSVPIRDGYTF. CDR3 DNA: TGCAGCGTCCCGATTAGGGATGGCTACACCTTC.

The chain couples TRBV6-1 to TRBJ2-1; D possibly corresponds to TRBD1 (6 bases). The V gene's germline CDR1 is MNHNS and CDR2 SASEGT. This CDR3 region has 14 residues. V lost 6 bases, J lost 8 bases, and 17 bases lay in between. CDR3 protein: CASRGDTSVHEQFF. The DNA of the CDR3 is TGTGCCAGCAGAGGGGACACATCGGTTCATGAGCAGTTCTTC.

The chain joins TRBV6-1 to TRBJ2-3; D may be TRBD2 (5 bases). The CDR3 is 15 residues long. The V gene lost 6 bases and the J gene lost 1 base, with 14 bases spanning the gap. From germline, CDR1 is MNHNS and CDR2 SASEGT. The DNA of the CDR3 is TGTGCCAGCAGGCGGCCTAGCTTACGCACAGATACGCAGTATTTT. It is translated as CASRRPSLRTDTQYF.

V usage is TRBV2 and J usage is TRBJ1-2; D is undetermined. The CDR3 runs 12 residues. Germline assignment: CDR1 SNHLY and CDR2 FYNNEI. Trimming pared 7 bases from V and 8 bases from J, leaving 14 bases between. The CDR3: CASTLLVWGYTF. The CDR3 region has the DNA TGTGCCAGCACCTTATTGGTTTGGGGCTACACCTTC.

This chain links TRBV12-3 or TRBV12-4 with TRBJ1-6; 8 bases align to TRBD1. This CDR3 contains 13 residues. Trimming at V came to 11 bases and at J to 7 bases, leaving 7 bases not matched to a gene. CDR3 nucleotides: TGTGCCGTTAGGACAGGGAACAATTCACCCCTCCACTTT. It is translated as CAVRTGNNSPLHF.

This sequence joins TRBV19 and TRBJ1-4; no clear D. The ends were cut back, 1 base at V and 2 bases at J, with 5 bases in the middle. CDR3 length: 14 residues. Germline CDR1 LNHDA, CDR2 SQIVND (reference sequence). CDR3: CASSIGSTNEKLFF. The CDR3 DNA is TGTGCCAGTAGTATAGGGTCTACTAATGAAAAACTGTTTTTT.

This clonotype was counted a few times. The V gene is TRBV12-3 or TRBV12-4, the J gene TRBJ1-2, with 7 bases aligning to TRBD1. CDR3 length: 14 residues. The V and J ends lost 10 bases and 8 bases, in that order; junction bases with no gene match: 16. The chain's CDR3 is CATSFAGQVFGYTF. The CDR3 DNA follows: TGTGCCACCTCTTTCGCAGGACAGGTTTTCGGCTACACCTTC.

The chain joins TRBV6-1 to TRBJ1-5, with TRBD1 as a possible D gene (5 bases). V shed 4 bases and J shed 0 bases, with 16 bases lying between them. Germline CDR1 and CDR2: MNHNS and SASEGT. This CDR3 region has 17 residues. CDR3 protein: CASSAGTGTNSNQPQHF. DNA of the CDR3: TGTGCCAGCAGTGCGGGGACGGGAACGAATAGCAATCAGCCCCAGCATTTT.

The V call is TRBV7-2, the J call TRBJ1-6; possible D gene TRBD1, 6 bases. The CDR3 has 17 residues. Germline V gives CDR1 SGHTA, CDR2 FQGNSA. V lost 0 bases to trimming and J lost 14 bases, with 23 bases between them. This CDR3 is CASSLAPSPSDSVTLHF. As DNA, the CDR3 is TGTGCCAGCAGCTTAGCCCCTTCCCCCTCGGACAGCGTCACCCTCCACTTT.

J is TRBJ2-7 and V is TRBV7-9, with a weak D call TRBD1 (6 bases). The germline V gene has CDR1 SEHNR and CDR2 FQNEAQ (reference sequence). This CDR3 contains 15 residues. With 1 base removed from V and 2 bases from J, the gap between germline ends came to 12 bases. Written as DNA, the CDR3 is TGTGCCAGCAGCTTAGGAAGGGACATGGCCTACGAGCAGTACTTC. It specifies CASSLGRDMAYEQYF.

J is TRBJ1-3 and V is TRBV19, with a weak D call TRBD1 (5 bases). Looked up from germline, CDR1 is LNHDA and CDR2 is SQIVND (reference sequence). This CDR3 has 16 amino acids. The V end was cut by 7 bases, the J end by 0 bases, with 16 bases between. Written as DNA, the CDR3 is TGTGCCAGTAAGATCCAGGGCCCCAACTCTGGAAACACCATATATTTT. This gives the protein CASKIQGPNSGNTIYF.

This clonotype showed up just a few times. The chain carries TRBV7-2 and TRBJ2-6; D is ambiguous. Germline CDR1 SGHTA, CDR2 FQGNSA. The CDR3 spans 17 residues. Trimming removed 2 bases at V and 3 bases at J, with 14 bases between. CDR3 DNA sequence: TGTGCCAGCAGCTTAACCCACCAAGACGATGGGGCCAACGTCCTGACTTTC. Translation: CASSLTHQDDGANVLTF. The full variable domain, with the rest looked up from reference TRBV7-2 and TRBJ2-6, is GAGVSQSPSNKVTEKGKDVELRCDPISGHTALYWYRQSLGQGLEFLIYFQGNSAPDKSGLPSDRFSAERTGGSVSTLTIQRTQQEDSAVYLCASSLTHQDDGANVLTFGAGSRLTVL.

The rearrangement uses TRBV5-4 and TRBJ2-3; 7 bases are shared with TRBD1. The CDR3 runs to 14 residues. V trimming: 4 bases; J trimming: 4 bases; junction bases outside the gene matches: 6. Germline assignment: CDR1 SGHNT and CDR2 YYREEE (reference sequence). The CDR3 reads CASSGRQGPDTQYF. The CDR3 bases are TGTGCCAGCAGCGGACGACAGGGTCCAGATACGCAGTATTTT.

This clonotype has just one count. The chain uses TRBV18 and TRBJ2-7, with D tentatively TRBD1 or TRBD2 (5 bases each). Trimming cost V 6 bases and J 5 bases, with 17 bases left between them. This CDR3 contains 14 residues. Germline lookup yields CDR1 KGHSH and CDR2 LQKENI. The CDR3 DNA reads TGTGCCAGCTCCCGTACGGGGCCTAGTCACGAGCAGTACTTC. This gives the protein CASSRTGPSHEQYF.

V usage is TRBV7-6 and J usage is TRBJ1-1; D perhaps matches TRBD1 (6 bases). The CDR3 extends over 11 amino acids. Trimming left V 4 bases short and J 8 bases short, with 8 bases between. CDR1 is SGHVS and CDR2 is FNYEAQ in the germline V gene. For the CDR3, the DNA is TGTGCCAGCAGCTCAACAGGGGAAGCTTTCTTT. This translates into CASSSTGEAFF.

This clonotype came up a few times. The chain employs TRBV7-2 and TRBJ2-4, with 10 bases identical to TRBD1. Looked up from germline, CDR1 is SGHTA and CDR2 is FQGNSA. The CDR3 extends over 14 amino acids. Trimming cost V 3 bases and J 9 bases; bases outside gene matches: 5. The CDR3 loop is CASSFSRQGAIQYF. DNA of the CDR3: TGTGCCAGCAGCTTCTCGCGACAGGGGGCCATTCAGTACTTC.

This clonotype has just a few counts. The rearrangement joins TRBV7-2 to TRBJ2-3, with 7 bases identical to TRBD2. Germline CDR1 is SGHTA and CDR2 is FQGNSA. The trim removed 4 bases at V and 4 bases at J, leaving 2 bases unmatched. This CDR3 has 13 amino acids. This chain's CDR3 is CASSWGGSDTQYF. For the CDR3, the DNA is TGTGCCAGCAGCTGGGGGGGGTCAGATACGCAGTATTTT.

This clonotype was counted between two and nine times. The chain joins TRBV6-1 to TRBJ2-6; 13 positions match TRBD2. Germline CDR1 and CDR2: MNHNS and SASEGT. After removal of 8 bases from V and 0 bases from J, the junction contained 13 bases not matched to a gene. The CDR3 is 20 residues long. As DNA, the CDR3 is TGTGCCAGCGGCCGAACTAGCGGGGGGGCCACGCACTCTGGGGCCAACGTCCTGACTTTC. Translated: CASGRTSGGATHSGANVLTF.

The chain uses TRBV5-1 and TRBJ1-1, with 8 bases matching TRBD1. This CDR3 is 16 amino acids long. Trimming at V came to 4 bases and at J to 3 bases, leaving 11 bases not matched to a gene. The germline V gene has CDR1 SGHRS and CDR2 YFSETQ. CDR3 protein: CASSGGRGQGDTEAFF. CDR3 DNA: TGCGCCAGCAGCGGAGGACGCGGACAGGGAGACACTGAAGCTTTCTTT.